What follows is one T cell receptor (beta chain) and its context. What it binds is unknown. This sample was included in a study of cytomegalovirus exposure and HLA in healthy donors. Study-level background: An early data release held 70 million to 90 million unique TCRs from HLA-typed donors.

The germline V gene encodes CDR1 LNHNV and CDR2 YYDKDF (reference sequence). V shed 1 base and J shed 6 bases, with 7 bases lying between them. The CDR3 length is 13 residues. With 60 Vbeta and 13 Jbeta primers, the PCR was carried out. Profiled with immunoSEQ multiplex PCR; TCRdb holds only in-frame clones, not every one. The data show over 130,000 clones, over 75% seen once. Broader study findings: In an earlier analysis, productive rearrangement rates for most beta V segments clustered near 87% or 30%.

This chain connects TRBV15 to TRBJ2-1; D uncertain. The source of this sequence is a male donor in good health and CMV-seronegative. Input material: PBMCs. CDR3 loop: CATSRAQRNEQFF. DNA for the CDR3: TGTGCCACCAGCAGAGCCCAGCGCAATGAGCAGTTCTTC.